This T cell receptor (beta chain) was found in a study of graft-versus-host responses after intestinal transplantation. Overall study context: Multivisceral, liver-intestinal, or isolated intestinal transplants were given to recipients.

Intraepithelial and lamina propria lymphocytes were released after the graft tissue was processed. Sequencing was performed with immunoSEQ multiplex PCR; in TCRdb, only in-frame clones are kept and a portion is missing. Of roughly 4,400 clones listed, about 80% were seen once; the top ten hold 7.5% to 9.5%. Per germline, CDR1 MDHEN and CDR2 SYDVKM. Trimming removed 1 base from V and 10 bases from J, with 11 bases in between. The CDR3 runs to 13 residues. The sample here was ileum tissue, taken 120 to 130 days after intestinal transplantation. The genes are TRBV28 and TRBJ1-5; D is possibly TRBD1 (5 bases). This sequence originates from a human patient who received an intestinal transplant, so some T cells may come from the graft donor. CDR3 in DNA: TGTGCCAGCAGTTTATCCAGGGTTGAACCCCAGCATTTT. Translating gives CASSLSRVEPQHF.